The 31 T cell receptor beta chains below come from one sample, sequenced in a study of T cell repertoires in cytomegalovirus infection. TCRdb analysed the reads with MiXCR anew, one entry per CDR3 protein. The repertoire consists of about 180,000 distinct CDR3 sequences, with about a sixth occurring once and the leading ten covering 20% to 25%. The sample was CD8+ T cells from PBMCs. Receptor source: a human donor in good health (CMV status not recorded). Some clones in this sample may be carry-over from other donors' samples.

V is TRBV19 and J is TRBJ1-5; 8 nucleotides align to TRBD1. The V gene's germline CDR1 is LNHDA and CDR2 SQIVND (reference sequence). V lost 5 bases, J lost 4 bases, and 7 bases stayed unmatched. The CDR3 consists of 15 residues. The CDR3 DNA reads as TGTGCCAGTAGTTGGGGGACAGGACGAAATCAGCCCCAGCATTTT. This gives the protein CASSWGTGRNQPQHF.

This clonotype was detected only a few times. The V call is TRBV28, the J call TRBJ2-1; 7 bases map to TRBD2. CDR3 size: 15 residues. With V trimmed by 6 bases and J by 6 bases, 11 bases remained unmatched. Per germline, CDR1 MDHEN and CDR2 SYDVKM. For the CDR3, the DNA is TGTGCCAGCAGCCCTCTGGGCGGGGGAATCAATGAGCAGTTCTTC. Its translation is CASSPLGGGINEQFF.

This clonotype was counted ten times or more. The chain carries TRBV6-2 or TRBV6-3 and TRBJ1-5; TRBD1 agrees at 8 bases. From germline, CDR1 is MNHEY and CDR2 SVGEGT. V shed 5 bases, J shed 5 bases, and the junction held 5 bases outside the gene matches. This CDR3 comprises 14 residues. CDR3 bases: TGTGCCAGCAGTCCGACAGGGGACCATCAGCCCCAGCATTTT. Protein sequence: CASSPTGDHQPQHF.

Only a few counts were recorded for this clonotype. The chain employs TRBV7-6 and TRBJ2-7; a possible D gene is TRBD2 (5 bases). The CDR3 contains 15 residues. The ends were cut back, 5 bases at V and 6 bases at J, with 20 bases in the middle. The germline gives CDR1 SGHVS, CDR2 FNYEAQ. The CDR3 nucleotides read TGTGCCAGCAGCCTACAACTAGAGAGGTACTCCGAGCAGTACTTC. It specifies CASSLQLERYSEQYF.

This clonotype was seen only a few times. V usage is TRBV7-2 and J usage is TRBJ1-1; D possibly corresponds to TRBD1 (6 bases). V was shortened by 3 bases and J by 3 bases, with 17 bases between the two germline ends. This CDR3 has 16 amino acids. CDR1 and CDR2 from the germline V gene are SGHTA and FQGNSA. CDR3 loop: CASSFGDRTKYTEAFF. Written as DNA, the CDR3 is TGTGCCAGCAGCTTTGGTGACAGGACCAAGTACACTGAAGCTTTCTTT.

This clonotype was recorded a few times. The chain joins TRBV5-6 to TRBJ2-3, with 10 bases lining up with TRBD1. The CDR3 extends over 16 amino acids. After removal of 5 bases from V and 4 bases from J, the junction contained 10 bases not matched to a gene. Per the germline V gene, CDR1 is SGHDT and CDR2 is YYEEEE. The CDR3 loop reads CASRSLRDRGADTQYF. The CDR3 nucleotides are TGTGCCAGCAGAAGTCTCAGGGACAGGGGCGCAGATACGCAGTATTTT.

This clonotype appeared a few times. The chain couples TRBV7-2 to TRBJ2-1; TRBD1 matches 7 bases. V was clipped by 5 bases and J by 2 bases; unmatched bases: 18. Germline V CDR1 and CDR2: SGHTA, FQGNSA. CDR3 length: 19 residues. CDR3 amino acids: CASSVTAYPGTATYNEQFF. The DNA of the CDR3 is TGTGCCAGCAGCGTAACTGCCTACCCCGGGACAGCGACCTACAATGAGCAGTTCTTC.

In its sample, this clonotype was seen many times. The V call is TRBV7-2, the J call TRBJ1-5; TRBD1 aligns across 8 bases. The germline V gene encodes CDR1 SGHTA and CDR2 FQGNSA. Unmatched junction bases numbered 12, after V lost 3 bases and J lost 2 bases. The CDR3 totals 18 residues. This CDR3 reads CASSFQTGVGVGNQPQHF. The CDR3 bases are TGTGCCAGCAGCTTTCAGACAGGGGTCGGCGTCGGCAATCAGCCCCAGCATTTT. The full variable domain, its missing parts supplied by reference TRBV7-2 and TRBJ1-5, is GAGVSQSPSNKVTEKGKDVELRCDPISGHTALYWYRQSLGQGLEFLIYFQGNSAPDKSGLPSDRFSAERTGGSVSTLTIQRTQQEDSAVYLCASSFQTGVGVGNQPQHFGDGTRLSIL.

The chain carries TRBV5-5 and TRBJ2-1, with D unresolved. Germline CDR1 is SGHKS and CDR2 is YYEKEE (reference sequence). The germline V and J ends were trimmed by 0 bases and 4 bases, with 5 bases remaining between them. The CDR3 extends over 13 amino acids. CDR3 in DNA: TGTGCCAGCAGCTTGGCTCAATACAATGAGCAGTTCTTC. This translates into CASSLAQYNEQFF.

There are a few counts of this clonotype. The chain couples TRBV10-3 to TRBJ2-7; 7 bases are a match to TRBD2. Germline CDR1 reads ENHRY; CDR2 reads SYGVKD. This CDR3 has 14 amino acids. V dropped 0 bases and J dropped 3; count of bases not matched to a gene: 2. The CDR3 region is CAISESRDYYEQYF. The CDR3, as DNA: TGTGCCATCAGTGAGTCGAGGGACTACTACGAGCAGTACTTC.

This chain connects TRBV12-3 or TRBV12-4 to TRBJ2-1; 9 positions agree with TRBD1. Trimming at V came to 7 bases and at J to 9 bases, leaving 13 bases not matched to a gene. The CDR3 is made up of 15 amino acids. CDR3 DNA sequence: TGTGCCAGCACTCACTGGGACAGGGAATGGGGTGAGCAGTTCTTC. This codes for CASTHWDREWGEQFF.

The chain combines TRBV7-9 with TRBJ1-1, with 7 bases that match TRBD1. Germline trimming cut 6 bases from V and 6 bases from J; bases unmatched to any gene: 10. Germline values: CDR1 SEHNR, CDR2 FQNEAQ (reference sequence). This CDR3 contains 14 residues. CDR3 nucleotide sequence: TGTGCCAGCAGGGGGGGGACAGAGGTTTCTGAAGCTTTCTTT. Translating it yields CASRGGTEVSEAFF.

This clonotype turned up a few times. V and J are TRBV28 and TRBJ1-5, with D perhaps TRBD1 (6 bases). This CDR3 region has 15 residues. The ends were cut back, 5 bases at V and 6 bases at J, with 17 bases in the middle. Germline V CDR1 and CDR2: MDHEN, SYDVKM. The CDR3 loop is CASSLTLGAGQPQHF. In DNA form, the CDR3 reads TGTGCCAGCAGTCTTACCCTGGGGGCGGGTCAGCCCCAGCATTTT.

The CDR3 loop reads CASSLGKYYGYTF. CDR3 bases: TGTGCCAGCAGCTTAGGAAAATACTATGGCTACACCTTC. The chain joins TRBV7-2 to TRBJ1-2; D is ambiguous. The CDR3 consists of 13 residues. The germline gives CDR1 SGHTA, CDR2 FQGNSA. V dropped 1 base and J dropped 3 bases, with 6 bases sitting between them.

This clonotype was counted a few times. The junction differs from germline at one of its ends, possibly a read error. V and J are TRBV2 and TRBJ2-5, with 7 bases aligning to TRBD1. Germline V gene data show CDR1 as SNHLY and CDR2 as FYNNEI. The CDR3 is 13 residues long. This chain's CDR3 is CASSESEGARTLF. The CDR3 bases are TGTGCCAGCAGTGAATCAGAGGGGGCGAGGACCCTCTTC.

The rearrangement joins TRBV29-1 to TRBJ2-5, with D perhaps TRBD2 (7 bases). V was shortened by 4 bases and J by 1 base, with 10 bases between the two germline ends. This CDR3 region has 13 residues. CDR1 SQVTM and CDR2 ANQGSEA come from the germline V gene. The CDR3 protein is CSVGRGAQETQYF. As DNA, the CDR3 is TGCAGCGTTGGCCGGGGGGCCCAAGAGACCCAGTACTTC.

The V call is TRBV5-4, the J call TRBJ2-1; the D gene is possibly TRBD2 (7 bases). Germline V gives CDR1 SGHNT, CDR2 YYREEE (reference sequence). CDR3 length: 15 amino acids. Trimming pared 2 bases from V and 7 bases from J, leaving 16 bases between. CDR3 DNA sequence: TGTGCCAGCAGCTTCCACGGGGGGCCTAGTAATGAGCAGTTCTTC. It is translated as CASSFHGGPSNEQFF.

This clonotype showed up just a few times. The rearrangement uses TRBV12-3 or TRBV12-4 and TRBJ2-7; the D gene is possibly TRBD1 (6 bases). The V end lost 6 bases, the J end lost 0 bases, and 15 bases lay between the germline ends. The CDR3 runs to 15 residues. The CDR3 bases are TGTGCCAGCAGGGATGGACAGTCCCTCTCCTACGAGCAGTACTTC. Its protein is CASRDGQSLSYEQYF.

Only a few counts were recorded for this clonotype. The CDR3 DNA is TGCGCCAGCAGCTGGGAGGGACTAGCGGCGTACAATGAGCAGTTCTTC. Its protein is CASSWEGLAAYNEQFF. The rearrangement uses TRBV5-1 and TRBJ2-1; 11 bases match TRBD2. CDR1 is SGHRS and CDR2 is YFSETQ in the germline V gene. V trimming: 3 bases; J trimming: 4 bases; junction bases outside the gene matches: 6. The CDR3 is 16 amino acids.

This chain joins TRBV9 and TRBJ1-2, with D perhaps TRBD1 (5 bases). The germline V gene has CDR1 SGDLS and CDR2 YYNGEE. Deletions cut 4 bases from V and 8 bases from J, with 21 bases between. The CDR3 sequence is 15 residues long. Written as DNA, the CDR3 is TGTGCCAGCAGCCCCCATTCGGGGGGTCCTGAAGGCTACACCTTC. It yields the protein CASSPHSGGPEGYTF.

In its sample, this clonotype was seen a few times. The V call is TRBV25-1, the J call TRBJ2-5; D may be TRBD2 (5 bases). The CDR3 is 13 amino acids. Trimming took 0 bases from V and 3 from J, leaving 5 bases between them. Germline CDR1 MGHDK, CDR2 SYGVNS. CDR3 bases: TGTGCCAGCAGTGAATACGGGGAAGAGACCCAGTACTTC. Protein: CASSEYGEETQYF.

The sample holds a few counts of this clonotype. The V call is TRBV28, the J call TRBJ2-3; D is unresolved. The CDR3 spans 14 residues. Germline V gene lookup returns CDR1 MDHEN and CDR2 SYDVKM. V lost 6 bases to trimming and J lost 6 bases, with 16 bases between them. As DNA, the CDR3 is TGTGCCAGCAGCCCCGACTCCACCGATGATACGCAGTATTTT. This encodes CASSPDSTDDTQYF. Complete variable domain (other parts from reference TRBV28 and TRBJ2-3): DVKVTQSSRYLVKRTGEKVFLECVQDMDHENMFWYRQDPGLGLRLIYFSYDVKMKEKGDIPEGYSVSREKKERFSLILESASTNQTSMYLCASSPDSTDDTQYFGPGTRLTVL.

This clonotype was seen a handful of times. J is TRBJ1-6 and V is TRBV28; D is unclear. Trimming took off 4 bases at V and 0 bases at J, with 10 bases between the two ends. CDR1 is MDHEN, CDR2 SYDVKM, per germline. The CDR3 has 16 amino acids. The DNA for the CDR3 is TGTGCCAGCAGTTCAATCAAGAGCTCCTATAATTCACCCCTCCACTTT. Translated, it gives CASSSIKSSYNSPLHF.

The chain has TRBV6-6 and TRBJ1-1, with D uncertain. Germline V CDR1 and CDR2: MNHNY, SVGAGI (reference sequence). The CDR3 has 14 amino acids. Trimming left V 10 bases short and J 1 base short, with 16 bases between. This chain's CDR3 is CATFPTFTNTEAFF. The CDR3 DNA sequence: TGTGCCACGTTCCCGACCTTTACGAACACTGAAGCTTTCTTT.

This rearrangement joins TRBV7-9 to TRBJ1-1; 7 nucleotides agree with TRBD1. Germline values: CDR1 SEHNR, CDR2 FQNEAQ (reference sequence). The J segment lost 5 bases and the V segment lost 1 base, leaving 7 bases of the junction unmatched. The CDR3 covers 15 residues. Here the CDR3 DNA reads TGTGCCAGCAGCTTAGTCCAGGGGGGTCGGACTGAAGCTTTCTTT. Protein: CASSLVQGGRTEAFF.

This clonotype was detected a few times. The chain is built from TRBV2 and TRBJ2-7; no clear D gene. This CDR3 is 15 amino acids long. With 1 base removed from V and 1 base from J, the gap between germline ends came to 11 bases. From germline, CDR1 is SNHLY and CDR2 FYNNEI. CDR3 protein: CASSEERTASYEQYF. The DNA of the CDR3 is TGTGCCAGCAGTGAAGAGCGAACAGCTTCCTACGAGCAGTACTTC.

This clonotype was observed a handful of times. The DNA for the CDR3 is TGCAGTGCAAAGGGGGCAGGGCACTATGGCTACACCTTC. This sequence encodes CSAKGAGHYGYTF. The rearrangement joins TRBV20-1 to TRBJ1-2; 7 nucleotides align to TRBD1. Germline loops: CDR1 DFQATT, CDR2 SNEGSKA (reference sequence). This CDR3 has 13 amino acids. J lost 3 bases, V lost 6 bases, and 7 bases had no gene match.

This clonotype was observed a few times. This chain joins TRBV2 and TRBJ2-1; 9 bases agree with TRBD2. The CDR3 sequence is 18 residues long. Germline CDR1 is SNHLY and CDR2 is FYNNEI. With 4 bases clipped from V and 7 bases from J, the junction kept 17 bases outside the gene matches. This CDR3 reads CASSGDSGGSLGLNEQFF. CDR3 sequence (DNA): TGTGCCAGCAGTGGAGATAGCGGGGGCTCCCTGGGATTGAATGAGCAGTTCTTC.

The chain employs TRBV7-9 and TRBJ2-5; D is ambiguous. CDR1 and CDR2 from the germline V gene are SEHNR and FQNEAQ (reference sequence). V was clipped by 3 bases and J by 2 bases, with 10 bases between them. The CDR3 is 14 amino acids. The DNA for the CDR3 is TGTGCCAGCAGCTTCCCTGACCAGCAAGAGACCCAGTACTTC. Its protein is CASSFPDQQETQYF.

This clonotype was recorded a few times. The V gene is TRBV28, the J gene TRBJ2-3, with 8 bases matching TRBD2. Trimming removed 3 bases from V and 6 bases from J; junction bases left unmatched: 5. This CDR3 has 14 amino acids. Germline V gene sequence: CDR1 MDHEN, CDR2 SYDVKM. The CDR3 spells CASSFRLAGDTQYF. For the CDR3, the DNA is TGTGCCAGCAGTTTTCGGCTAGCGGGTGATACGCAGTATTTT.

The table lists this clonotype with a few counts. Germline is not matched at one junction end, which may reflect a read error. The DNA of the CDR3 is TGTGCCAGCAGCGATTCCGGGACGGGCTCCTACAAGCAGTACTTC. Its protein product is CASSDSGTGSYKQYF. This sequence joins TRBV7-6 and TRBJ2-7; D might be TRBD1 or TRBD2, each matching 5 bases. The CDR3 is 15 amino acids. Germline V lookup: CDR1 SGHVS, CDR2 FNYEAQ.